The T cell receptor beta chain under discussion was sequenced for a study of blood T cell dynamics during melanoma immunotherapy. The table came from immunoSEQ multiplex PCR; TCRdb's copy has only in-frame clones and leaves some out. This table holds roughly 4,600 clones, about 78% found once. The time point here: week 3, after first cycle of checkpoint inhibitor. This CDR3 is 13 amino acids long. Germline V gene sequence: CDR1 KGHSH, CDR2 LQKENI. V lost 3 bases and J lost 8; bases outside the gene matches: 6. The chain joins TRBV18 to TRBJ1-2, with 7 bases fitting TRBD1. This specimen was blood, taken from a patient treated with checkpoint blockade. This sequence was found in a human donor with melanoma. The CDR3 region is CASSPDRQMGYTF. The CDR3 DNA reads TGTGCCAGCTCACCGGACAGGCAGATGGGCTACACCTTC.